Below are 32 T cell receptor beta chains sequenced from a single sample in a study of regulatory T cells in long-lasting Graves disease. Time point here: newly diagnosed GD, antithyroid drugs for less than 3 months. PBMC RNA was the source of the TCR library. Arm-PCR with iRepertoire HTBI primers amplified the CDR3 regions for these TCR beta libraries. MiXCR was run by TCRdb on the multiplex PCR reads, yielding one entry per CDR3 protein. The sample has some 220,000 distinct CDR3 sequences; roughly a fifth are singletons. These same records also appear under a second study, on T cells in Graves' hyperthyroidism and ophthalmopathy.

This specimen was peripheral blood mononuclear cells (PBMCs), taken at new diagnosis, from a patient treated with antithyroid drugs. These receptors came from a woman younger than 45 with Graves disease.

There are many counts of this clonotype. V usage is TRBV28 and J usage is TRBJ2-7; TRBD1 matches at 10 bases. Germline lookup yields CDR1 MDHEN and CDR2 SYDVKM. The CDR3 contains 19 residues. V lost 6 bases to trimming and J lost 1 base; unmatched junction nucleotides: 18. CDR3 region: CASSTRSRDRGSKSYEQYF. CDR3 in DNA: TGTGCCAGCAGCACTCGATCCCGGGACAGGGGTTCCAAATCCTACGAGCAGTACTTC.

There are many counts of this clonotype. The CDR3 reads CASSAVQGDTQYF. DNA for the CDR3: TGTGCCAGCAGCGCCGTACAGGGCGATACGCAGTATTTT. The chain uses TRBV2 and TRBJ2-3, with D possibly matching TRBD1 (6 bases). V lost 6 bases, J lost 6 bases, and 13 bases lay in between. Germline-derived CDR1 and CDR2 are SNHLY and FYNNEI. This CDR3 has 13 residues.

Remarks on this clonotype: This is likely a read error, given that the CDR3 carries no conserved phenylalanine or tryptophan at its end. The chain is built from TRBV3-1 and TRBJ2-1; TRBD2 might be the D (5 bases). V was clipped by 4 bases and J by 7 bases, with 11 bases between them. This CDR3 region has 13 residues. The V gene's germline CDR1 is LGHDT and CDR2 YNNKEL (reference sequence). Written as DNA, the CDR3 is TGTGCCAGCAGCCGCAGGACGGGGAATGAGCAGTTCCTC. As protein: CASSRRTGNEQFL.

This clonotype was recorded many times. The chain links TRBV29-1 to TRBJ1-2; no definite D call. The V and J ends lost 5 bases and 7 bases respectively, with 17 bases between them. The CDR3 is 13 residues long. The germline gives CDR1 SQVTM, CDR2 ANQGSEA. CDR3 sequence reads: CSVPEPDPSGYTF. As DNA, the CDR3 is TGCAGCGTTCCCGAGCCTGACCCCTCTGGCTACACCTTC.

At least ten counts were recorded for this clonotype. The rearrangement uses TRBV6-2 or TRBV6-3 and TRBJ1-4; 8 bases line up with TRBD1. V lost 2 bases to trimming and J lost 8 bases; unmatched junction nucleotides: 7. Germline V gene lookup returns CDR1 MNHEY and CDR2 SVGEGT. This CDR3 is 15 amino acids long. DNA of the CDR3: TGTGCCAGCAGTTACCCCGGACAGGGCGAAGAAAAACTGTTTTTT. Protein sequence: CASSYPGQGEEKLFF.

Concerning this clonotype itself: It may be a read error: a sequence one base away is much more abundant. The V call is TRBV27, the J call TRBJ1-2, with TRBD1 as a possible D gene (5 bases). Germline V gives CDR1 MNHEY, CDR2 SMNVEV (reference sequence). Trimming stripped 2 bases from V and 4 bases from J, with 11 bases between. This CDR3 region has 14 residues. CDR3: CASSLGARGYGYTF. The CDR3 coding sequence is TGTGCCAGCAGTTTAGGGGCAAGAGGCTATGGCTACACCTTC.

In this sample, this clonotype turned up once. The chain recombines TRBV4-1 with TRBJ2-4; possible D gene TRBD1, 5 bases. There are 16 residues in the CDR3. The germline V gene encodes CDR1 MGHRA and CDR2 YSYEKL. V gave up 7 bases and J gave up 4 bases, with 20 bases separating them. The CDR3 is CASKGVGYMGKNIQYF. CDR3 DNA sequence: TGCGCCAGCAAAGGGGTTGGGTATATGGGGAAAAACATTCAGTACTTC.

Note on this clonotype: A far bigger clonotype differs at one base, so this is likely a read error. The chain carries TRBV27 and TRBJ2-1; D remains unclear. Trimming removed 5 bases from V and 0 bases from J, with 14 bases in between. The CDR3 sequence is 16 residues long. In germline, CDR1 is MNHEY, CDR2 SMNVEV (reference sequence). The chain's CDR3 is CASSDFGRSSYNEQFF. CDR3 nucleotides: TGTGCCAGCAGTGATTTCGGAAGGAGCTCCTACAATGAGCAGTTCTTC.

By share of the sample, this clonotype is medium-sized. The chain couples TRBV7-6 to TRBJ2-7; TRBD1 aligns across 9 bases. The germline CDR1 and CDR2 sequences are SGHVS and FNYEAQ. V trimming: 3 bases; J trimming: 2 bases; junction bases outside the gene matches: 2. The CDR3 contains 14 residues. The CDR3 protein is CASSFGTGTYEQYF. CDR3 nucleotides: TGTGCCAGCAGCTTCGGGACAGGGACCTACGAGCAGTACTTC.

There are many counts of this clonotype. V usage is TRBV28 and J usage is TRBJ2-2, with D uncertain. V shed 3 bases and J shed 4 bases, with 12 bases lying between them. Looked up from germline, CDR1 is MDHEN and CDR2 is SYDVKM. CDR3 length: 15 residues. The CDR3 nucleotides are TGTGCCAGCAGTTTCCATTCCGGACGCACCGGGGAGCTGTTTTTT. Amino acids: CASSFHSGRTGELFF.

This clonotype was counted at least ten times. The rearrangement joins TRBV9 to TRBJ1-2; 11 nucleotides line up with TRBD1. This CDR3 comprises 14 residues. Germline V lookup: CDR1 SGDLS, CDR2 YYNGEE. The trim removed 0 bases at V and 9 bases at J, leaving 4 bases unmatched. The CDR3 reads CASSVVRDRGSYTF. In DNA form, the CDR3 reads TGTGCCAGCAGCGTAGTCAGGGACAGGGGGAGCTACACCTTC.

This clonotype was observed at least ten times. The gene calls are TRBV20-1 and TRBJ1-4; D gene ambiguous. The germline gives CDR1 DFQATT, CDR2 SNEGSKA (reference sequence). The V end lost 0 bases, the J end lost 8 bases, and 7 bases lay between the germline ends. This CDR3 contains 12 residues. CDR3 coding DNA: TGCAGTGCTAGAGAGGTGGGGGAAAAACTGTTTTTT. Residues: CSAREVGEKLFF.

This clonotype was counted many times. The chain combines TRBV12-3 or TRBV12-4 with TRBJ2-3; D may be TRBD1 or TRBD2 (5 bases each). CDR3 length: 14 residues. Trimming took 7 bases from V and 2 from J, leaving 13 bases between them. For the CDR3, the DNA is TGTGCCAGCACCTTTGGGGGATACACAGATACGCAGTATTTT. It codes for CASTFGGYTDTQYF.

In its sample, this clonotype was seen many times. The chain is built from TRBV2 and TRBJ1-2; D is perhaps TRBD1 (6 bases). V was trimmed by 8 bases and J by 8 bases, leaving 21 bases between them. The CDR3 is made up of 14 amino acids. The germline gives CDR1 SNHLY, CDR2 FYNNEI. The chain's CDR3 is CASLRGDQGSGYTF. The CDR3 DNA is TGTGCCAGCTTAAGGGGTGACCAGGGGTCGGGCTACACCTTC.

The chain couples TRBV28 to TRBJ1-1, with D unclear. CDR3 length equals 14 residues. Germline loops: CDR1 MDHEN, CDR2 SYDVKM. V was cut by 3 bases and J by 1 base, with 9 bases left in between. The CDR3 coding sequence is TGTGCCAGCAGTTTTTATCAAAGGAACACTGAAGCTTTCTTT. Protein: CASSFYQRNTEAFF.

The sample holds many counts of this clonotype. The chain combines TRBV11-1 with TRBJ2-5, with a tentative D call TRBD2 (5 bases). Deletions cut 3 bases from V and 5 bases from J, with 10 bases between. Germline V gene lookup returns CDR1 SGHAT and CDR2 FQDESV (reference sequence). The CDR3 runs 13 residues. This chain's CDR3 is CASSFRLRETQYF. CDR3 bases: TGTGCCAGCAGCTTCCGACTACGGGAGACCCAGTACTTC.

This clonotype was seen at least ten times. The CDR3 nucleotides read TGTGCCAGCAGTGATTTCAGGGGGGGGTACGAGCAGTACTTC. Encoded protein: CASSDFRGGYEQYF. The V gene is TRBV6-1, the J gene TRBJ2-7; D possibly matches TRBD1 or TRBD2 (7 bases each). Germline V gene data show CDR1 as MNHNS and CDR2 as SASEGT. This CDR3 is 14 amino acids long. Trimming removed 3 bases at V and 4 bases at J, with 13 bases between.

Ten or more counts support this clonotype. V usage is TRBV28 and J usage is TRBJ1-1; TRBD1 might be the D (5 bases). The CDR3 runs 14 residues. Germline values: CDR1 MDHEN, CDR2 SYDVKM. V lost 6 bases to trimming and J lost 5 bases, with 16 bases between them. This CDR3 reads CASSPAGARTEAFF. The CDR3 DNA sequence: TGTGCCAGCAGCCCGGCCGGGGCGCGAACTGAAGCTTTCTTT.

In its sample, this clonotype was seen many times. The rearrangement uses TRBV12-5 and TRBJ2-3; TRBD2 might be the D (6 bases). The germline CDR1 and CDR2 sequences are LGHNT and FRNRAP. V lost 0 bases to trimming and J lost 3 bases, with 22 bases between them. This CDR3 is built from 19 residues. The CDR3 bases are TGTGCTAGTGGTTTGGTACATTTACGGTTGACCGCGGGGACAGATACGCAGTATTTT. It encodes CASGLVHLRLTAGTDTQYF.

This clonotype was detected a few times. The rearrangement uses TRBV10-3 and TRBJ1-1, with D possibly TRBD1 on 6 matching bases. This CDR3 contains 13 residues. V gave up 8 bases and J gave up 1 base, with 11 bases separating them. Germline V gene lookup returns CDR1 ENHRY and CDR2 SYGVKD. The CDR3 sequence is CAIRQAPNTEAFF. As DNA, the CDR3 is TGTGCCATCCGACAGGCTCCGAACACTGAAGCTTTCTTT.

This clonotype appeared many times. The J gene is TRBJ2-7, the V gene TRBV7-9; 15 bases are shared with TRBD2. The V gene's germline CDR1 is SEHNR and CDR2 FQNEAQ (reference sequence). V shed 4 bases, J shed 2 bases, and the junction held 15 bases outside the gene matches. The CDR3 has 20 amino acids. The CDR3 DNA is TGTGCCAGCAGCTCCAGGGACGGGGGACTAGCGGGAGGCTCTCCCTACGAGCAGTACTTC. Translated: CASSSRDGGLAGGSPYEQYF.

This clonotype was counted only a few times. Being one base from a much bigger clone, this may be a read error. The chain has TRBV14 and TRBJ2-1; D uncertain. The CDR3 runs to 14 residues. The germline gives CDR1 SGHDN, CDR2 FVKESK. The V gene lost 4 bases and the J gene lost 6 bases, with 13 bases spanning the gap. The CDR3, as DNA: TGTGCCAGCAGCCTCCTCACTTGGCGCAATGAGCAGTTCTTC. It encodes CASSLLTWRNEQFF.

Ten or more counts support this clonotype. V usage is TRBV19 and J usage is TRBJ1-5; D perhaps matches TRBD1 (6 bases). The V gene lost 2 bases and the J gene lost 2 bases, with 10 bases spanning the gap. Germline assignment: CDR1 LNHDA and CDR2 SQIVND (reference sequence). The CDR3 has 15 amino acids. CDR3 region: CASSITGFGNQPQHF. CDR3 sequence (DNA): TGTGCCAGTAGTATAACAGGGTTCGGCAATCAGCCCCAGCATTTT.

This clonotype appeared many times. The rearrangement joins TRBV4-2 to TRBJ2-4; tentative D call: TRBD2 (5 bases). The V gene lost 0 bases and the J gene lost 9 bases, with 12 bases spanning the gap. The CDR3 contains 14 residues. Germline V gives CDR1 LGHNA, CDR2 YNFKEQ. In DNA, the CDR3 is TGTGCCAGCAGCCAAGATGGGGAGTTGGGCATTCAGTACTTC. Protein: CASSQDGELGIQYF.

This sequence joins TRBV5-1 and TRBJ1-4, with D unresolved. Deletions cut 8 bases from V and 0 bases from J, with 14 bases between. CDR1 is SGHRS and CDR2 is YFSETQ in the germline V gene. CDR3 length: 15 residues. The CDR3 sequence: CASKEQIATNEKLFF. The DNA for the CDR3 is TGCGCCAGTAAAGAACAGATTGCAACTAATGAAAAACTGTTTTTT.

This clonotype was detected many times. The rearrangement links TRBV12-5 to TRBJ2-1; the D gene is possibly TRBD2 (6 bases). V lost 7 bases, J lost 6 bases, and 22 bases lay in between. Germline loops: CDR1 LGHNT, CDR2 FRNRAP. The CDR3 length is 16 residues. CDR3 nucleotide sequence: TGTGCTAGTGTTTTCTCCGGACCGGGACTGGTCAATGAGCAGTTCTTC. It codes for CASVFSGPGLVNEQFF.

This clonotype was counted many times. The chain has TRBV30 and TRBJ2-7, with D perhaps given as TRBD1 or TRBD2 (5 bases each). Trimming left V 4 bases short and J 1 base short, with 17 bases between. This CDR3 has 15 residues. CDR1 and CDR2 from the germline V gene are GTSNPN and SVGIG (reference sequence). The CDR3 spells CAWNVGAAPSYEQYF. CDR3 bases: TGTGCCTGGAACGTCGGGGCAGCTCCTTCCTACGAGCAGTACTTC. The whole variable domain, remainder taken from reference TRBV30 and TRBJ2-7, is SQTIHQWPATLVQPVGSPLSLECTVEGTSNPNLYWYRQAAGRGLQLLFYSVGIGQISSEVPQNLSASRPQDRQFILSSKKLLLSDSGFYLCAWNVGAAPSYEQYFGPGTRLTVT.

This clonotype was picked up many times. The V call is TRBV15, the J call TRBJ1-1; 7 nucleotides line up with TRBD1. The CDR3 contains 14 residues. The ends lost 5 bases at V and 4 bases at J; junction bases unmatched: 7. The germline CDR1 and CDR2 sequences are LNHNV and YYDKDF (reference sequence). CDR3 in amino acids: CATSQDRFSTEAFF. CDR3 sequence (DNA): TGTGCCACCAGCCAGGACAGGTTCAGCACTGAAGCTTTCTTT.

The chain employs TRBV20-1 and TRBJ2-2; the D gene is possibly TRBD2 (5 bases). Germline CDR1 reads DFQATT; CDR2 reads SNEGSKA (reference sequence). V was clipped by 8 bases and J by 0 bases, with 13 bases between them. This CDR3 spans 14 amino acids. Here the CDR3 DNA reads TGCAGTACAAGACGGGGTACGAACACCGGGGAGCTGTTTTTT. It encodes CSTRRGTNTGELFF.

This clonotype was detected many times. CDR3 coding DNA: TGTGCCAGCAGTAAGGACAGGCCGCCGGAGACCCAGTACTTC. Its translation: CASSKDRPPETQYF. The chain employs TRBV28 and TRBJ2-5; TRBD1 matches 7 bases. Germline CDR1 MDHEN, CDR2 SYDVKM. The V segment lost 5 bases and the J segment 5 bases; nucleotides outside the gene matches: 8. This CDR3 is 14 amino acids long.

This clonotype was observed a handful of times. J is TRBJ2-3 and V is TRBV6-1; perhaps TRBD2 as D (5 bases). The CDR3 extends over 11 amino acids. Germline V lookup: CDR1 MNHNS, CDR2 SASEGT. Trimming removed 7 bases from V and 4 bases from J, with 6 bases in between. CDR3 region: CASMRADTQYF. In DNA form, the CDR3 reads TGTGCCAGCATGAGGGCAGATACGCAGTATTTT.

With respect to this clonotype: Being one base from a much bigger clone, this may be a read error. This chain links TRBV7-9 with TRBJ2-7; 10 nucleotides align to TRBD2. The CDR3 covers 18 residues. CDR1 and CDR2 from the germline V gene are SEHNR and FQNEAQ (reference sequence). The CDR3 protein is CASSFRASGSRDSYEHYF. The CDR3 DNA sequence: TGTGCCAGCAGCTTTAGGGCTAGCGGGAGTAGGGACTCCTACGAGCATTACTTC.